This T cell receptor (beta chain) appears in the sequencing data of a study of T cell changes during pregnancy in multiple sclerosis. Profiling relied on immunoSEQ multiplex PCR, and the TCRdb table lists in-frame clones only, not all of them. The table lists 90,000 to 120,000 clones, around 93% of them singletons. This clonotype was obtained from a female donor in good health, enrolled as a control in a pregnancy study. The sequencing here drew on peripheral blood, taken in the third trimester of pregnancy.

The CDR3 DNA sequence: TGTGCCAGCACCCCCAGATCTCACTCCTACGAGCAGTACTTC. Translated: CASTPRSHSYEQYF. V usage is TRBV6-6 and J usage is TRBJ2-7, with no clear D. The CDR3 is 14 residues long. Germline V gives CDR1 MNHNY, CDR2 SVGAGI (reference sequence). V lost 7 bases to trimming and J lost 0 bases, with 13 bases between them.